Only a few counts were recorded for the clone carrying this T cell receptor (beta chain). Antigen unknown. The data belong to a study of post-analysis software for immune sequencing data. Study-wide results and limits: Roughly 5 TRBV segments, TRBV5-6, TRBV5-1 and TRBV20-1 among them, were found more frequent in patients than controls.

From germline, CDR1 is SGHRS and CDR2 YFSETQ. This CDR3 has 17 residues. With 4 bases removed from V and 7 bases from J, the gap between germline ends came to 21 bases. Unique molecular identifiers had been added to the TCR beta cDNA libraries. TCRdb redid the calling of the PCR reads with MiXCR, one entry per CDR3 protein. The data hold some 240,000 distinct CDR3 sequences, with approximately 34% observed a single time. Sequencing was performed on blood. The chain links TRBV5-1 to TRBJ1-6, with a possible D match to TRBD1 (5 bases). The source is a girl aged 10 to 17 with multiple sclerosis. In DNA form, the CDR3 reads TGCGCCAGCAGCCCGCAGGCGTCGACAGTACGGAATTCACCCCTCCACTTT. Protein: CASSPQASTVRNSPLHF.